Presented here are 18 T cell receptor beta chains from one specimen sequenced in a study of T cell responses to AZD1222 COVID-19 vaccine. Libraries were prepared by immunoSEQ multiplex PCR; TCRdb keeps only in-frame clonotypes and omits some of them. The sample contains 100,000 to 150,000 clones, about nine tenths of which appear only once. The sample in question was peripheral blood, obtained on day 0 of AZD1222 vaccination. The receptors come from an adult in good health.

This chain uses TRBV19 with TRBJ1-2; D unresolved. Germline CDR1 and CDR2: LNHDA and SQIVND (reference sequence). This CDR3 is built from 14 residues. V shed 1 base and J shed 5 bases, with 11 bases lying between them. CDR3 residues: CASSIASSAYGYTF. DNA for the CDR3: TGTGCCAGTAGTATAGCCTCAAGCGCTTATGGCTACACCTTC.

The gene calls are TRBV6-2 or TRBV6-3 and TRBJ1-2, with a tentative D call TRBD1 (6 bases). Germline CDR1 MNHEY, CDR2 SVGEGT. The V gene lost 5 bases and the J gene lost 4 bases, with 14 bases spanning the gap. This CDR3 is 14 amino acids long. CDR3 sequence reads: CASSDNRAAYGYTF. CDR3 bases: TGTGCCAGCAGTGACAACAGGGCGGCCTATGGCTACACCTTC.

This sequence joins TRBV7-9 and TRBJ1-2, with TRBD1 matching 11 bases. Germline CDR1 SEHNR, CDR2 FQNEAQ (reference sequence). The CDR3 runs 14 residues. J gave up 5 bases and V 5 bases, and 4 bases lay outside the gene matches. DNA of the CDR3: TGTGCCAGCAGCATCCGGGACAGGGGGTATGGCTACACCTTC. This sequence encodes CASSIRDRGYGYTF.

The chain combines TRBV5-4 with TRBJ2-7, with unresolved D. V lost 0 bases and J lost 3, with 10 bases in between. The CDR3 is made up of 14 amino acids. CDR1 and CDR2 from the germline V gene are SGHNT and YYREEE (reference sequence). The DNA for the CDR3 is TGTGCCAGCAGCTTGGAGGGATTGGGCTACGAGCAGTACTTC. The encoded protein is CASSLEGLGYEQYF.

The chain joins TRBV7-2 to TRBJ2-2; possible D gene TRBD2, 6 bases. V was trimmed by 2 bases and J by 4 bases, leaving 8 bases between them. This CDR3 region has 14 residues. CDR1 and CDR2 (germline): SGHTA, FQGNSA. CDR3 amino acids: CASSLTGGTGELFF. CDR3 nucleotides: TGTGCCAGCAGCTTAACCGGGGGCACCGGGGAGCTGTTTTTT.

The V call is TRBV10-3, the J call TRBJ1-1; no clear D. The CDR3 extends over 12 amino acids. Per the germline V gene, CDR1 is ENHRY and CDR2 is SYGVKD. V lost 7 bases and J lost 2, with 8 bases in between. The CDR3 nucleotides read TGTGCCATCAATGGGGATAACACTGAAGCTTTCTTT. Translating gives CAINGDNTEAFF.

This clone has a handful of counts. The chain couples TRBV7-9 to TRBJ1-4; unclear D gene. Trimming cost V 5 bases and J 4 bases, with 14 bases left between them. Looked up from germline, CDR1 is SEHNR and CDR2 is FQNEAQ (reference sequence). This CDR3 comprises 15 residues. CDR3 sequence: CASSPPGGNNEKLFF. The CDR3 region has the DNA TGTGCCAGCAGCCCCCCGGGCGGCAATAATGAAAAACTGTTTTTT.

This chain joins TRBV4-1 and TRBJ2-1; the D is unclear. The CDR3 loop spans 11 amino acids. The germline CDR1 and CDR2 sequences are MGHRA and YSYEKL. V was clipped by 0 bases and J by 11 bases, with 5 bases between them. The CDR3 spells CASSQDSQQFF. DNA of the CDR3: TGCGCCAGCAGCCAAGATTCCCAGCAGTTCTTC.

The chain has TRBV6-1 and TRBJ1-1; D not resolved. Per the germline V gene, CDR1 is MNHNS and CDR2 is SASEGT. Between the trimmed V and J ends, which lost 7 bases and 4 bases, there was a span of 19 bases. The CDR3 totals 15 residues. CDR3 loop: CASTPFSMPATEAFF. As DNA, the CDR3 is TGTGCCAGCACCCCCTTCTCGATGCCCGCCACTGAAGCTTTCTTT.

The J gene is TRBJ2-1, the V gene TRBV23-1, with D hard to call. TRBV23-1 has ORF status, its function being uncertain. This CDR3 spans 14 amino acids. With 7 bases removed from V and 4 bases from J, the gap between germline ends came to 14 bases. The CDR3 reads CASTFWARYNEQFF. The CDR3 DNA reads as TGCGCCAGCACTTTTTGGGCTAGATACAATGAGCAGTTCTTC.

V is TRBV4-3 and J is TRBJ2-5, with D maybe TRBD2 (5 bases). V lost 6 bases and J 5 bases, leaving 16 bases between the germline ends. Germline CDR1 reads LGHNA; CDR2 reads YSLEER. The CDR3 extends over 14 amino acids. The CDR3 reads CASSSNLAQETQYF. CDR3 sequence (DNA): TGCGCCAGCAGTAGTAATCTAGCACAGGAGACCCAGTACTTC.

The gene calls are TRBV5-6 and TRBJ2-5, with 9 positions matching TRBD1. The V gene end was trimmed by 4 bases and the J gene end by 5 bases; junction bases not matched to a gene: 3. CDR1 is SGHDT, CDR2 YYEEEE, per germline. This CDR3 spans 13 amino acids. The DNA for the CDR3 is TGTGCCAGCAGCACCGGACAGGGGGAGACCCAGTACTTC. This gives the protein CASSTGQGETQYF.

This clone appeared a single time. The chain employs TRBV7-3 and TRBJ1-1; D unresolved. V was trimmed by 4 bases and J by 8 bases, leaving 14 bases between them. CDR3 size: 13 residues. The germline V gene has CDR1 SGHTA and CDR2 FQGTGA. The CDR3 here is CASSSQDNPEAFF. CDR3 in DNA: TGTGCCAGCAGCTCACAAGACAACCCCGAAGCTTTCTTT.

V gene TRBV2 combines with J gene TRBJ2-2, with 11 bases matching TRBD2. Germline CDR1 is SNHLY and CDR2 is FYNNEI. With V trimmed by 9 bases and J by 4 bases, 7 bases remained unmatched. The CDR3 contains 15 residues. CDR3 region: CASRLAGPGTGELFF. The CDR3 DNA sequence: TGTGCCAGTCGACTAGCGGGGCCGGGCACCGGGGAGCTGTTTTTT. Variable domain in full (rest from reference TRBV2 and TRBJ2-2): EPEVTQTPSHQVTQMGQEVILRCVPISNHLYFYWYRQILGQKVEFLVSFYNNEISEKSEIFDDQFSVERPDGSNFTLKIRSTKLEDSAMYFCASRLAGPGTGELFFGEGSRLTVL.

As concerns this clone: The germline gene is not matched at one end of the junction; a read error may be the cause. Within the sample, other DNA sequences also encode this same CDR3. As DNA, the CDR3 is TGCGCCAGCAGTGCCTACAATGAGCAGTTCTTC. Protein sequence: CASSAYNEQFF. The chain couples TRBV25-1 to TRBJ2-1; D gene ambiguous. The CDR3 has 11 residues. CDR1 is MGHDK, CDR2 SYGVNS, per germline.

Regarding this clone: The junction departs from germline at one end; a sequencing error may be responsible. In nucleotides, the CDR3 is TGTGCCAGCAGCTTAGTAGTACAGGACCCTTTGATTTTT. Protein sequence: CASSLVVQDPLIF. J is TRBJ1-4 and V is TRBV7-2; maybe TRBD1 (5 bases). There are 13 residues in the CDR3. The germline CDR1 and CDR2 sequences are SGHTA and FQGNSA. Complete variable domain (other parts from reference TRBV7-2 and TRBJ1-4): GAGVSQSPSNKVTEKGKDVELRCDPISGHTALYWYRQSLGQGLEFLIYFQGNSAPDKSGLPSDRFSAERTGGSVSTLTIQRTQQEDSAVYLCASSLVVQDPLIFGSGTQLSVL.

In its sample, this clone was seen a few times. The J gene is TRBJ2-2, the V gene TRBV29-1; D ambiguous. V dropped 4 bases and J dropped 6 bases, with 12 bases sitting between them. The length of the CDR3 is 13 residues. Germline lookup yields CDR1 SQVTM and CDR2 ANQGSEA. CDR3 in amino acids: CSVAQTGSGELFF. CDR3 DNA: TGCAGCGTTGCACAGACCGGTTCCGGGGAGCTGTTTTTT.

The chain is built from TRBV7-9 and TRBJ2-5; D possibly matches TRBD1 or TRBD2 (5 bases each). Germline assignment: CDR1 SEHNR and CDR2 FQNEAQ (reference sequence). The CDR3 has 15 amino acids. The ends were cut back, 4 bases at V and 6 bases at J, with 18 bases in the middle. The CDR3 DNA is TGTGCCAGCAGCTCCAGCCGGGACGTCGGGCAGACCCAGTACTTC. Translated, it gives CASSSSRDVGQTQYF.